Listed below are T cell receptor beta chains from one sample, sequenced in a study of blood T cell repertoires in COVID-19. Only in-frame clones appear in the TCRdb table, and some are missing; sequencing was by immunoSEQ multiplex PCR. Of 350,000 to 450,000 clones in the sample, about 85% were seen once. The specimen sequenced was peripheral blood. These receptors all stem from a woman aged 18 to 35 with acute or convalescent COVID-19. Each CDR3 is given with its conserved first and last residue. The order of the fields is D gene, J gene, V gene, clone size, CDR3 protein, CDR3 DNA. D genes are given only for firm matches. Size is omitted from some rows. Given values are once, few, many or a class for expanded clones.

D: TRBD2; J: TRBJ2-5; V: TRBV3-1/TRBV3-2; size: few; CDR3: CASSQLAGVETQYF; DNA: TGTGCCAGCAGCCAATTAGCGGGGGTCGAGACCCAGTACTTC
D: TRBD1; J: TRBJ1-2; V: TRBV3-1/TRBV3-2; size: .; CDR3: CASSQDLNPGGYGYTF; DNA: TGTGCCAGCAGCCAAGATCTAAATCCAGGGGGCTATGGCTACACCTTC
D: .; J: TRBJ1-3; V: TRBV5-1; size: .; CDR3: CASSMGAPTGNTIYF; DNA: TGCGCCAGCAGTATGGGGGCCCCGACCGGGAACACCATATATTTT
D: TRBD2; J: TRBJ2-3; V: TRBV5-4; size: .; CDR3: CASSAGLAGATDTQYF; DNA: TGTGCCAGCAGCGCAGGACTAGCGGGAGCCACAGATACGCAGTATTTT
D: .; J: TRBJ1-1; V: TRBV11-1; size: .; CDR3: CASSPRAGRMNTEAFF; DNA: TGTGCCAGCAGCCCTCGGGCGGGAAGGATGAACACTGAAGCTTTCTTT
D: TRBD1; J: TRBJ1-2; V: TRBV29-1; size: .; CDR3: CSVPDRGGYGYTF; DNA: TGCAGCGTACCGGACAGGGGGGGCTATGGCTACACCTTC
D: .; J: TRBJ1-1; V: TRBV12-5; size: .; CDR3: CASGLVTVNTEAFF; DNA: TGTGCTAGTGGTTTGGTAACAGTGAACACTGAAGCTTTCTTT
D: TRBD1; J: TRBJ2-1; V: TRBV6-4; size: .; CDR3: CASSDSAGQGREQFF; DNA: TGTGCCAGCAGTGACTCAGCGGGACAGGGAAGGGAGCAGTTCTTC
D: TRBD2; J: TRBJ2-1; V: TRBV5-1; size: .; CDR3: CASSISGDYYNEQFF; DNA: TGCGCCAGCAGTATCAGCGGGGACTATTACAATGAGCAGTTCTTC
D: .; J: TRBJ2-2; V: TRBV28; size: .; CDR3: CASSHNQGYGELFF; DNA: TGTGCCAGCAGTCATAATCAGGGGTACGGGGAGCTGTTTTTT
D: .; J: TRBJ1-3; V: TRBV3-1/TRBV3-2; size: .; CDR3: CASNSMGNTIYF; DNA: TGTGCCAGCAATTCCATGGGAAACACCATATATTTT
D: TRBD2; J: TRBJ2-6; V: TRBV30; size: few; CDR3: CAFSREGAGANVLTF; DNA: TGTGCCTTCTCTCGGGAGGGGGCTGGGGCCAACGTCCTGACTTTC
D: TRBD1; J: TRBJ1-1; V: TRBV19; size: .; CDR3: CASRGQGNTEAFF; DNA: TGTGCCAGTAGGGGACAGGGGAACACTGAAGCTTTCTTT
D: .; J: TRBJ1-5; V: TRBV7-9; size: .; CDR3: CASSSGWNQPQHF; DNA: TGTGCCAGCAGCTCGGGGTGGAATCAGCCCCAGCATTTT
D: TRBD2; J: TRBJ2-3; V: TRBV9; size: .; CDR3: CASSALRRLAGPDTQYF; DNA: TGTGCCAGCAGTGCATTACGACGACTAGCGGGCCCAGATACGCAGTATTTT
D: .; J: TRBJ1-1; V: TRBV2; size: once; CDR3: CASRISRGMNTEAFF; DNA: TGTGCCAGCAGGATTAGTAGGGGCATGAACACTGAAGCTTTCTTT
D: .; J: TRBJ1-6; V: TRBV28; size: .; CDR3: CASSLWRDNSPLHF; DNA: TGTGCCAGCAGTTTATGGCGGGATAATTCACCCCTCCACTTT
D: .; J: TRBJ1-2; V: TRBV19; size: .; CDR3: CASMGDTFNYGYTF; DNA: TGTGCCAGTATGGGGGACACCTTTAACTATGGCTACACCTTC
D: .; J: TRBJ2-1; V: TRBV7-9; size: .; CDR3: CASSLLGRAEGEQFF; DNA: TGTGCCAGCAGCCTCCTAGGACGTGCAGAGGGTGAGCAGTTCTTC
D: .; J: TRBJ2-3; V: TRBV18; size: .; CDR3: CASSPLGGSGDTQYF; DNA: TGTGCCAGCTCACCACTGGGTGGCTCAGGAGATACGCAGTATTTT
D: TRBD1; J: TRBJ2-7; V: TRBV19; size: .; CDR3: CASSGTGTYEQYF; DNA: TGTGCCAGTAGTGGGACAGGAACCTACGAGCAGTACTTC
D: .; J: TRBJ1-1; V: TRBV7-9; size: .; CDR3: CASSSGLNTKAFF; DNA: TGTGCCAGCAGCTCTGGACTGAACACTAAAGCTTTCTTT
D: .; J: TRBJ2-3; V: TRBV5-6; size: .; CDR3: CASSVRRTGRAGDTQYF; DNA: TGTGCCAGCAGCGTCCGAAGGACAGGTAGGGCGGGGGATACGCAGTATTTT
D: .; J: TRBJ1-6; V: TRBV6-4; size: .; CDR3: CASSDSAGDNSPLHF; DNA: TGTGCCAGCAGTGACTCGGCGGGGGACAATTCACCCCTCCACTTT
D: TRBD1; J: TRBJ2-2; V: TRBV7-3; size: .; CDR3: CASSRTGSTGELFF; DNA: TGTGCCAGCAGCCGGACAGGGTCCACCGGGGAGCTGTTTTTT
D: .; J: TRBJ2-1; V: TRBV19; size: .; CDR3: CASSTSGREFF; DNA: TGTGCCAGTAGTACCTCGGGGAGAGAGTTCTTC
D: .; J: TRBJ1-4; V: TRBV3-1/TRBV3-2; size: .; CDR3: CASSQDRFNEKLFF; DNA: TGTGCCAGCAGCCAAGACAGGTTTAATGAAAAACTGTTTTTT
D: .; J: TRBJ1-3; V: TRBV28; size: .; CDR3: CASSLRNTIYF; DNA: TGTGCCAGCAGTCTCCGAAACACCATATATTTT
D: TRBD1; J: TRBJ1-3; V: TRBV6-6; size: .; CDR3: CASSRAGQSSGNTIYF; DNA: TGTGCCAGCAGTCGAGCGGGACAGAGCTCTGGAAACACCATATATTTT
D: TRBD1; J: TRBJ2-3; V: TRBV19; size: .; CDR3: CASRVGTVPVDTQYF; DNA: TGTGCCAGTAGGGTGGGGACAGTGCCGGTGGATACGCAGTATTTT
D: .; J: TRBJ1-6; V: TRBV5-1; size: once; CDR3: CASSLVSTRSSPLHF; DNA: TGCGCCAGCAGCTTGGTCTCAACAAGGAGTTCACCCCTCCACTTT
D: .; J: TRBJ2-3; V: TRBV6-5; size: .; CDR3: CASRADRSDTQYF; DNA: TGTGCCAGCAGGGCCGACAGGTCGGATACGCAGTATTTT
D: .; J: TRBJ1-3; V: TRBV28; size: .; CDR3: CASNPLLLDRGFSGNTIYF; DNA: TGTGCCAGCAACCCCCTCCTGTTAGACAGAGGCTTCTCTGGAAACACCATATATTTT
D: .; J: TRBJ2-3; V: TRBV24-1; size: .; CDR3: CATQGGDTQYF; DNA: TGTGCCACCCAGGGGGGAGATACGCAGTATTTT
D: TRBD1; J: TRBJ2-1; V: TRBV6-5; size: .; CDR3: CASSYVLGGFQFF; DNA: TGTGCCAGCAGTTACGTACTAGGGGGCTTCCAGTTCTTC
D: TRBD2; J: TRBJ2-1; V: TRBV3-1/TRBV3-2; size: .; CDR3: CASSQDLAGRSYNEQFF; DNA: TGTGCCAGCAGCCAAGATCTAGCGGGAAGATCCTACAATGAGCAGTTCTTC
D: TRBD2; J: TRBJ2-7; V: TRBV27; size: .; CDR3: CASTPGAGVGEQYF; DNA: TGTGCCAGCACCCCGGGAGCGGGAGTAGGTGAGCAGTACTTC
D: .; J: TRBJ2-6; V: TRBV5-5; size: .; CDR3: CASSWGGGYSGANVLTF; DNA: TGTGCCAGCAGTTGGGGTGGGGGCTACTCTGGGGCCAACGTCCTGACTTTC
D: TRBD1; J: TRBJ1-2; V: TRBV9; size: .; CDR3: CASSVDGTARPTF; DNA: TGTGCCAGCAGCGTAGATGGGACAGCCCGTCCCACCTTC
D: TRBD2; J: TRBJ2-5; V: TRBV11-2; size: once; CDR3: CASIPGGGLGPETQYF; DNA: TGTGCCAGCATCCCCGGGGGGGGACTCGGGCCAGAGACCCAGTACTTC
D: TRBD2; J: TRBJ2-7; V: TRBV2; size: .; CDR3: CASNSGGYYEQYF; DNA: TGTGCCAGCAATAGCGGGGGATACTACGAGCAGTACTTC
D: .; J: TRBJ2-7; V: TRBV9; size: .; CDR3: CASSVGASSYEQYF; DNA: TGTGCCAGCAGCGTGGGGGCCAGCTCCTACGAGCAGTACTTC
D: .; J: TRBJ1-4; V: TRBV24-1; size: .; CDR3: CATITGLGEKLFF; DNA: TGTGCCACGATCACAGGGCTGGGTGAAAAACTGTTTTTT
D: TRBD1; J: TRBJ1-5; V: TRBV19; size: .; CDR3: CASSGQGDNQPQHF; DNA: TGTGCCAGTAGTGGACAGGGTGATAATCAGCCCCAGCATTTT
D: .; J: TRBJ2-5; V: TRBV5-5; size: .; CDR3: CASSFSPWGEKTQYF; DNA: TGTGCCAGCAGCTTTTCCCCGTGGGGGGAAAAGACCCAGTACTTC